Included here is one T cell receptor (beta chain) sequence, with context. The sample is drawn from a study of blood T cell repertoires in COVID-19. Background on the study: Sources were T cells, B-cell-depleted T cells, or PBMCs; the material itself was cDNA or gDNA.

Participants were aged about 18 to 100 years, lived in 25 or so US areas, and enrolled virtually. Donors of Cohort 3 who recovered were those that had two negative PCRs, clearance, or symptom resolution. Original handling: Estimated nucleated cell counts came from reference gene primer amplification. Profiling relied on immunoSEQ multiplex PCR, and the TCRdb table lists in-frame clones only, not all of them. V and J calls and clone size are as listed in that table; D and trimming were resolved from the DNA. Here the sample spans 300,000 to 400,000 clones, 85% to 90% being singletons. V shed 5 bases, J shed 2 bases, and the junction held 10 bases outside the gene matches. CDR3 length: 17 amino acids. Germline CDR1 LGHDT, CDR2 YNNKEL (reference sequence).

The sequence came from a woman between 18 and 30 years old who had recovered from COVID-19. This chain connects TRBV3-1 (or the pseudogene TRBV3-2) to TRBJ1-4; 8 nucleotides align to TRBD1. What was sequenced was PBMCs or T cells enriched from blood (not recorded which). In DNA, the CDR3 is TGTGCCAGCAGCGCCCGGACAGGGAAGGGGACTAATGAAAAACTGTTTTTT. Translated, it gives CASSARTGKGTNEKLFF.